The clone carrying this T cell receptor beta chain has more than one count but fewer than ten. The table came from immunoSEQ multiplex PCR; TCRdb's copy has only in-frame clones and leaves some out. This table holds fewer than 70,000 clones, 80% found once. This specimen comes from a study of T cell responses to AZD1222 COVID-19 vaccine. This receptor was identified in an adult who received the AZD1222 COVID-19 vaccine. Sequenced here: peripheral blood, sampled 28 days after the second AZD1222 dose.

Here the CDR3 DNA reads TGTGCCAGCAGTAAGGGGGGAATGAACACTGAAGCTTTCTTT. It codes for CASSKGGMNTEAFF. The chain uses TRBV6-2 or TRBV6-3 and TRBJ1-1; possible D gene TRBD1, 6 bases. CDR1 and CDR2 (germline): MNHEY, SVGEGT. V was clipped by 5 bases and J by 0 bases, with 10 bases between them. This CDR3 spans 14 amino acids.